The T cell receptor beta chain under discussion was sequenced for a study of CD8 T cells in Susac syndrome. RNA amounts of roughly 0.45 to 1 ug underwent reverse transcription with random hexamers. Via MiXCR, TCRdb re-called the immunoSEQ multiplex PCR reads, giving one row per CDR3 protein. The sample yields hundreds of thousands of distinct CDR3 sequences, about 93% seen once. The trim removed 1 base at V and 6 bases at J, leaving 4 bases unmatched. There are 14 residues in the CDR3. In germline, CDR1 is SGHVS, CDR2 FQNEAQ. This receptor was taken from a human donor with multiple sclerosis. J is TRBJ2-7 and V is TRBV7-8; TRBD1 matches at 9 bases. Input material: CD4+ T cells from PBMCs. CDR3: CASSLGTGAFEQYF. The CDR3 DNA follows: TGTGCCAGCAGCTTAGGGACAGGGGCTTTCGAGCAGTACTTC.